The source of this TCR beta chain is a study of vaccination and CD4 T cells after COVID-19 (dated by TCRdb to between 2021 and 2023). As for the study more broadly: SARS-CoV-2 positivity had been established in the convalescent patients by nasal swab PCR, and mild disease was recorded in nine of these patients and severe disease in one. Post-COVID blood samples from convalescent patients were collected a median of roughly 100 days after diagnosis, with a range of about 35 to 180 days. In approximately eleven COVID-19 convalescent patients and 4 infection-naive healthy vaccine recipients, the spike-specific CD4+ TCR repertoire before mRNA vaccination was compared with the repertoire after mRNA vaccination. Overlapping spike peptide pools from SARS-CoV-2 and from the common cold coronaviruses HCoV-NL63, HCoV-OC43 and HCoV-229E were used as culture stimuli. Post-vaccine blood samples were taken a median of about 77 days after the second vaccine dose, with a range of roughly 13 to 250 days. In control cultures, a CEFX viral epitope pool was used as positive control, an HIV-1 Nef peptide pool was used as negative control, or no peptide was added. Participants got two doses of the Pfizer-BioNTech BNT162b2 vaccine (n=8) or two doses of the Moderna mRNA-1273 vaccine (n=2). The convalescent cohort included six males and four females, with two Hispanic individuals, seven Caucasians, two Asians and one multiracial person. Findings and caveats that apply to the study as a whole: Although the median number of SARS-CoV-2-reactive clonotypes went up from around 20 after infection to 38 after vaccination, the increase was not significant. Among the post-vaccine SARS-CoV-2-reactive clones in convalescent patients, a median about 87% showed up only after vaccination, which suggests vaccine-specific priming. In convalescent patients, nearly all vaccine-specific clones (304 of 307) were found to be mono-reactive for SARS-CoV-2 spike rather than cross-reactive with common cold coronaviruses. Only a relatively small number of convalescent patients were included in the study, and early timepoints following natural infection were not analyzed.

Library method: PCR. DNA from cultured CD4+ T cells underwent TCR sequencing with the Oncomine TCR Beta short-read assay at the Johns Hopkins FTIC core. The QIAamp micro DNA kit was used to extract genomic DNA from the cultured CD4+ T cells. Oncomine TCR Beta libraries made from cultured CD4+ T cells were pooled using unique dual indexes and sequenced on an Illumina iSeq 100. On the study's bioinformatics: Non-productive sequences were removed, and CDR3s that did not start with C, did not end with F or W, or were shorter than 7 amino acids were discarded. The MANAFEST web application was used to identify antigen-specific clonotypes by comparing peptide-stimulated wells against reference wells and other culture wells. An FDR below 0.05, an odds ratio above 5, and a productive frequency above 0.1% in at least two of three replicate wells were required for clones to be considered positive. Cross-reactive clonotypes were defined as significantly expanded in both SARS-CoV-2 spike wells and at least one common cold coronavirus spike condition. CDR3 homology was assessed with Levenshtein distances (stringdist) and unrooted phylogenetic trees (ape) in R version 3.6.1. TCRdb applied fastp at Q25 and MiXCR to the public reads, then kept only in-frame beta chains. When rows share a CDR3 protein, they turn into one entry using the most common DNA and genes. TCRdb's processing, not the authors' own work, is the source of the V and J calls. This sample holds more than 10,000 distinct CDR3 sequences; around 46% were observed only once. Of the sample, roughly 18% falls within the top ten clones.

This clonotype was picked up a small number of times. This clone's antigen is unknown. No qualities accompany the bases; no much larger clone lies one base away. Based on the germline V gene, the CDR1 and CDR2 sequences are MNHNS and SASEGT. The CDR3 sequence holds 14 residues, the cysteine and phenylalanine included. Left in the record is the CDR3 DNA by itself, 42 bases read in frame from the first base. V is shortened by 8 bases, J by 8 bases, and the region joining them spans 21 bases. The sample's treatment or condition label, in plain terms: approximately nine-day PBMC culture with coronavirus spike peptide pools or control peptides (ViraFEST assay). The study used the ViraFEST assay, which expanded antigen-specific T cells with peptide pools and then identified expanded clonotypes by TCR sequencing. Positive SARS-CoV-2 PCR tests in the convalescent patients dated from March to December 2020, before Alpha, Beta and Delta variants emerged in the United States. Each well held around 2 million PBMCs cultured in IMDM containing around 5% human AB serum and 9 to 10 IU/ml IL-2, with around 9.2 ug/ml peptide pools added. Half of the culture medium was replaced with fresh IL-2-containing medium on days 3 and 7. Once the cells had been in culture for about 10 days, the EasySep CD4+ T cell isolation kit was used to isolate CD4+ T cells by negative selection. Ficoll-Paque Plus gradient centrifugation was used to isolate PBMCs from whole blood, and the isolated PBMCs were then either used fresh or cryopreserved at -140C. Triplicate wells were generally used for each culture condition.

This TCR was sampled from a human donor who had recovered from COVID-19. The sequenced sample was CD4+ T cells from blood, cultured in vitro. The chain is made from TRBV6-1 and TRBJ1-2; TRBD1 might be the D gene, on 5 matching bases. The nucleotide sequence reads as follows: TGTGCCAGCCTTGGAGGGGTGGGCTCGGCCGGCTACACCTTC. It translates as CASLGGVGSAGYTF.